This entry is about one T cell receptor beta chain. Its antigen remains unidentified. No much larger clonotype is one base removed from it; base qualities were not supplied. TCRbeta CDR3 regions were amplified from genomic DNA by means of the immunoSEQ Assay, a bias-controlled multiplex PCR. The study's processing was this. The number of nucleated cells in each sample was estimated by amplification of reference gene primers within the assay. Sequence reads were collapsed and filtered to measure the absolute abundance of every unique TCRbeta CDR3 rearrangement. For each sample, productive Simpson clonality was calculated by taking the square root of Simpson's diversity index across productive rearrangements. TCRdb carries this immuneACCESS record with in-frame sequences only. Its versions omit some clonotypes, under half of them owing to an unresolved V gene in the studies checked, with the rest unexplained. That table is the source of V, J and clone size, and D and trimming were worked out from the DNA. The sample records 170,000 or so clones, about 88% of which are singletons. The ten top clones hold approximately 0.6% of the sample.

After removal of 0 bases from V and 1 base from J, the junction retains 10 bases not matched to a gene. As encoded in the germline V gene, CDR1 is MRHNA while CDR2 is SNTAGT. The CDR3 contains 19 residues, cysteine and phenylalanine counted. The retained sequence is limited to the CDR3, 57 bases, with the frame set at the first base. In Seattle, one collaborating source enrolled patients while the infection was active and tracked those patients longitudinally over the course of disease. Whole blood was collected in K2EDTA tubes by collaborating institutions according to the institutions' own protocols. For TCRbeta analysis, collaborators shipped samples as frozen whole blood, isolated PBMCs, or DNA extracted from either of those sample types. This sample was taken from a study of blood T cell repertoires in COVID-19 (dated by TCRdb to about 2020). About the study as a whole: The collaborator samples originated in the United States, Italy and Spain and spanned the acute and convalescent phases of COVID-19. The prospective study material was composed of cDNA or gDNA derived from T cells, B-cell-depleted T cells, or PBMCs. Subjects who had been exposed to COVID-19, were actively infected with it, or had recovered from it provided the deeply sampled blood TCRbeta repertoires that made up the dataset. A freely available public database, intended as a resource for researchers studying the immune response to SARS-CoV-2, is where the repertoires were released. Samples were obtained from the ongoing ImmuneRACE study (first 160 participants) and from about 1,300 subjects provided by 6 global collaborators. Nearly every sample came with metadata listing a de-identified subject ID, COVID-19 status, age in years and sex. Where available, HLA class I and class II types were taken from metadata supplied by the sample provider and were not determined by assay-based typing. Findings and caveats that apply to the study as a whole: Clinical and demographic metadata were provided uncurated, with the amount varying by source and participant.

The sample comprised peripheral blood. The V gene is TRBV6-4 and the J gene is TRBJ1-5; 9 bases in the middle match TRBD1. This sequence was found in a man in his sixties with COVID-19, enrolled during active disease. The CDR3 region has the sequence CASSDSGQGLGKSNQPQHF. The DNA is as follows: TGTGCCAGCAGTGACTCTGGACAGGGGCTGGGGAAAAGCAATCAGCCCCAGCATTTT.